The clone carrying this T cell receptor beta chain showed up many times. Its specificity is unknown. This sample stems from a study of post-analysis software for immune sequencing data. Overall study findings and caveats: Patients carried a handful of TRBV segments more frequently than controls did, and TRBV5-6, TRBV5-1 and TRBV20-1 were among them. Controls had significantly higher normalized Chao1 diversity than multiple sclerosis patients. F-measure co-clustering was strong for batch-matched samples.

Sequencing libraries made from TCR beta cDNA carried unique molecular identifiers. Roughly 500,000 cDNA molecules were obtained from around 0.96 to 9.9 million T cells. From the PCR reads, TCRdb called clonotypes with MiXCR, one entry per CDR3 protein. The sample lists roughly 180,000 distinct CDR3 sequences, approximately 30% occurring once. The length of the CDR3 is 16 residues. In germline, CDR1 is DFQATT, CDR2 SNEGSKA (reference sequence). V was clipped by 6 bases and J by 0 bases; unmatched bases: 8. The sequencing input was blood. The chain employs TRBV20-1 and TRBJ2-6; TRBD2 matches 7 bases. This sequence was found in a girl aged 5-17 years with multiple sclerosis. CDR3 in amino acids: CSARPRGVSGANVLTF. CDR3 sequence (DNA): TGCAGTGCCAGACCCCGGGGGGTCTCTGGGGCCAACGTCCTGACTTTC.